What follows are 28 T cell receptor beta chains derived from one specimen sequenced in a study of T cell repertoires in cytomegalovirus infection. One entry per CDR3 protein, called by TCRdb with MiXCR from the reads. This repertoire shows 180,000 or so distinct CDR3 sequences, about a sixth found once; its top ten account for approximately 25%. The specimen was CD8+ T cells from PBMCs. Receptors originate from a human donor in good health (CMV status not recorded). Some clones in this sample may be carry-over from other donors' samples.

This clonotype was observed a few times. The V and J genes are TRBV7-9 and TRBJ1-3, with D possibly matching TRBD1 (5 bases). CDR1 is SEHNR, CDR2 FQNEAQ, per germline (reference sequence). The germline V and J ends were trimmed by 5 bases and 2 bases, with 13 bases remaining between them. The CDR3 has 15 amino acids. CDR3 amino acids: CASSGQGVPGNTIYF. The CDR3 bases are TGTGCCAGCAGCGGACAAGGGGTCCCTGGAAACACCATATATTTT.

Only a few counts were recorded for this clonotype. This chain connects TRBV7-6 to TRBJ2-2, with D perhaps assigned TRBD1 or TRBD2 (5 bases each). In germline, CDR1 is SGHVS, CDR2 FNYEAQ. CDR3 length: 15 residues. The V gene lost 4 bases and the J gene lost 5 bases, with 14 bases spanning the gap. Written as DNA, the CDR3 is TGTGCCAGCAGCTCCGGGACGGATGTTACCGGGGAGCTGTTTTTT. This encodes CASSSGTDVTGELFF.

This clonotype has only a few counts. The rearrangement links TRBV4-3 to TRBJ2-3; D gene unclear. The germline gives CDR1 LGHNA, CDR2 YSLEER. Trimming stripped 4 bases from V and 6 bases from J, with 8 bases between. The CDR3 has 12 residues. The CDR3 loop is CASSPEEDTQYF. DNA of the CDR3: TGCGCCAGCAGCCCCGAGGAGGATACGCAGTATTTT.

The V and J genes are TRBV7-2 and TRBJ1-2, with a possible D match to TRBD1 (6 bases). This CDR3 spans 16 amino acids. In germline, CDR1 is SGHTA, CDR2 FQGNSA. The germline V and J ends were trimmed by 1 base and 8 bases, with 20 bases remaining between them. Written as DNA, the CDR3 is TGTGCCAGCAGCTTAGTCGCGTCAGGGCCCAGGGGAGGCTACACCTTC. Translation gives CASSLVASGPRGGYTF. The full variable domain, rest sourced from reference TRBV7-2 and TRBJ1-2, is GAGVSQSPSNKVTEKGKDVELRCDPISGHTALYWYRQSLGQGLEFLIYFQGNSAPDKSGLPSDRFSAERTGGSVSTLTIQRTQQEDSAVYLCASSLVASGPRGGYTFGSGTRLTVV.

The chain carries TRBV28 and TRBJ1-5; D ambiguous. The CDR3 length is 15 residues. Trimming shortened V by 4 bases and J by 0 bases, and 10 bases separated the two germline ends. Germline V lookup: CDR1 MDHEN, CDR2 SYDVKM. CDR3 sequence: CASSSWTVSNQPQHF. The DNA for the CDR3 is TGTGCCAGCAGTTCCTGGACCGTTAGCAATCAGCCCCAGCATTTT.

CDR3 bases: TGCAGTGCTTTTCCATGGGGTGCCTTCAACAATGAGCAGTTCTTC. Protein: CSAFPWGAFNNEQFF. This chain connects TRBV20-1 to TRBJ2-1; D is ambiguous. Germline values: CDR1 DFQATT, CDR2 SNEGSKA (reference sequence). The length of the CDR3 is 15 residues. V was pared by 5 bases and J by 5 bases, with 19 bases between.

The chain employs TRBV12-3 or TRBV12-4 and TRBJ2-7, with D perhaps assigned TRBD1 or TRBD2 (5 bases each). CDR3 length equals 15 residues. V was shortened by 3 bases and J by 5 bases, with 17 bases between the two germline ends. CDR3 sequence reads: CASSFSEGIKDEQYF. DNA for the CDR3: TGTGCCAGCAGTTTTTCTGAGGGGATAAAGGACGAGCAGTACTTC.

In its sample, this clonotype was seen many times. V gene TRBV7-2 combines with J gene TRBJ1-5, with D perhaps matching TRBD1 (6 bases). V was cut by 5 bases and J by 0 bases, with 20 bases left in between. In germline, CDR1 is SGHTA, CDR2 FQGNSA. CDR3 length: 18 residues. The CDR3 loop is CASSPSLGQLYSNQPQHF. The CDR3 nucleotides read TGTGCCAGCAGCCCATCCCTCGGACAGCTCTATAGCAATCAGCCCCAGCATTTT.

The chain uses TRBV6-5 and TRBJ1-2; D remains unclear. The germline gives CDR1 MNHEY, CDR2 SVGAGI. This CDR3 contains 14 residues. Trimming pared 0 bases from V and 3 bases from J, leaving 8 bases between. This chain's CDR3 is CASSYSSLYYGYTF. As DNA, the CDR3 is TGTGCCAGCAGTTACTCTTCCCTCTACTATGGCTACACCTTC.

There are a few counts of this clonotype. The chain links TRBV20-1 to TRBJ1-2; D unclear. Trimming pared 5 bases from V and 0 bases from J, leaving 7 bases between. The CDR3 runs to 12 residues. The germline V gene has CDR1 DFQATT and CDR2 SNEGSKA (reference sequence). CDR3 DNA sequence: TGCAGTGCTCGCGGATCTAACTATGGCTACACCTTC. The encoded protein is CSARGSNYGYTF.

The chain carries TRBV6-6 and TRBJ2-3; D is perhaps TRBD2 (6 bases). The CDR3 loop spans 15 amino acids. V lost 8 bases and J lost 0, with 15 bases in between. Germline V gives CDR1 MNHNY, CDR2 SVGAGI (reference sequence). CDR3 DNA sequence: TGTGCCAGCTGCAGAGTAGCGGCTAGCACAGATACGCAGTATTTT. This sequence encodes CASCRVAASTDTQYF.

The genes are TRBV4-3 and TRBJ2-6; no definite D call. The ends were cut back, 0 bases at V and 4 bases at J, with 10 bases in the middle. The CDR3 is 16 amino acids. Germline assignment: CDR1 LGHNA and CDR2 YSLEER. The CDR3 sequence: CASSQDRQTGANVLTF. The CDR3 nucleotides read TGCGCCAGCAGCCAAGATCGCCAGACGGGGGCCAACGTCCTGACTTTC.

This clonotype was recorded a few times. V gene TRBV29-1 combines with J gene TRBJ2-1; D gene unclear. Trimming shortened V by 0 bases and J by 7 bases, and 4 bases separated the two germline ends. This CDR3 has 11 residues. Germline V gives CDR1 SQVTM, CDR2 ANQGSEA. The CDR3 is CSVEDQNEQFF. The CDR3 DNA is TGCAGCGTTGAAGACCAGAATGAGCAGTTCTTC.

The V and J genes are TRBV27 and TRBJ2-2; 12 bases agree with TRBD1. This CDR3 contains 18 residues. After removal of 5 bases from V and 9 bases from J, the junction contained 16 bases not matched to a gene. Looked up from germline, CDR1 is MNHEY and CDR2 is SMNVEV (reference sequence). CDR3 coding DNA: TGTGCCAGCAGTACTACCCACATAACAGGGACAGGGGGCCGGGAGCTGTTTTTT. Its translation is CASSTTHITGTGGRELFF.

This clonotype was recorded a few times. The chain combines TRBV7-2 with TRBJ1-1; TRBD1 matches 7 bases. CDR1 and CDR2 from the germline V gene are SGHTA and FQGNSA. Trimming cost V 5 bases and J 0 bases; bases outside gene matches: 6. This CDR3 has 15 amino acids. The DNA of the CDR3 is TGTGCCAGCAGCACCCGGACAGGCGTGAACACTGAAGCTTTCTTT. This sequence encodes CASSTRTGVNTEAFF.

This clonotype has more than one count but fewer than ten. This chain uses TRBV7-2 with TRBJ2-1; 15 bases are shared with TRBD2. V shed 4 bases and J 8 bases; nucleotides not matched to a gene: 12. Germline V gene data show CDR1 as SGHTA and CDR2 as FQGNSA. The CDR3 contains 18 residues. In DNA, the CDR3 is TGTGCCAGCAGCTACACCGGGACTAGCGGGGGGCTTCTGGATGAGCAGTTCTTC. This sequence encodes CASSYTGTSGGLLDEQFF. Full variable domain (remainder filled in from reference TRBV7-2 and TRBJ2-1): GAGVSQSPSNKVTEKGKDVELRCDPISGHTALYWYRQSLGQGLEFLIYFQGNSAPDKSGLPSDRFSAERTGGSVSTLTIQRTQQEDSAVYLCASSYTGTSGGLLDEQFFGPGTRLTVL.

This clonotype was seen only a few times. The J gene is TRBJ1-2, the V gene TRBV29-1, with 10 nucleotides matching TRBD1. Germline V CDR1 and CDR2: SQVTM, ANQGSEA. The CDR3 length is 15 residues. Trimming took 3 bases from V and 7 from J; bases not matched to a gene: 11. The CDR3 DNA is TGCAGCGTTGATTCTGGGACAGGGGAGTTCGGTGGCTACACCTTC. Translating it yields CSVDSGTGEFGGYTF.

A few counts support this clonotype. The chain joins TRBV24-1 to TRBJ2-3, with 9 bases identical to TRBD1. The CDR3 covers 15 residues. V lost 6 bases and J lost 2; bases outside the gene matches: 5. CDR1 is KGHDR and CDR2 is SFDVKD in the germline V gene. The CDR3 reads CATSTGTGITDTQYF. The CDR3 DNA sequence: TGTGCCACCAGTACCGGGACAGGGATCACAGATACGCAGTATTTT.

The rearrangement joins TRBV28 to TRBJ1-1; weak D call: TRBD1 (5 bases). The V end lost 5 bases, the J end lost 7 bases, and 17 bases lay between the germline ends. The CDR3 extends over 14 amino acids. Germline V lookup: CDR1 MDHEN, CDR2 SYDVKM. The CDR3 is CASSVMQGGDEAFF. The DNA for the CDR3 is TGTGCCAGCAGTGTAATGCAGGGAGGGGATGAAGCTTTCTTT.

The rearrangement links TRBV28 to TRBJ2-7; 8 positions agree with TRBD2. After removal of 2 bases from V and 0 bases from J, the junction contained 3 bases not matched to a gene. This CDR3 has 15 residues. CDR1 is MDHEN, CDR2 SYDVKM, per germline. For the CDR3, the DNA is TGTGCCAGCAGTTTAATCGGGGGGGACTCCTACGAGCAGTACTTC. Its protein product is CASSLIGGDSYEQYF.

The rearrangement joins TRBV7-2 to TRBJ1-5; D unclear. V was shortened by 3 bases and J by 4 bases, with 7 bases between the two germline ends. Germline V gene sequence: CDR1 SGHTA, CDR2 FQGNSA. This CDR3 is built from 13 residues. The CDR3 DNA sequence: TGTGCCAGCAGCTTTCTCGGGAATCAGCCCCAGCATTTT. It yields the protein CASSFLGNQPQHF.

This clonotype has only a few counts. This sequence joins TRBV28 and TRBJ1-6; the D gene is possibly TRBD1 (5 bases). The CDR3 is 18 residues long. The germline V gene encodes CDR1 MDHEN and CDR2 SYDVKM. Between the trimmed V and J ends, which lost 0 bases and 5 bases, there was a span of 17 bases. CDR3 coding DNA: TGTGCCAGCAGTTTATGGATCCTTCAGGGAGGAAATAATTCACCCCTCCACTTT. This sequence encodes CASSLWILQGGNNSPLHF.

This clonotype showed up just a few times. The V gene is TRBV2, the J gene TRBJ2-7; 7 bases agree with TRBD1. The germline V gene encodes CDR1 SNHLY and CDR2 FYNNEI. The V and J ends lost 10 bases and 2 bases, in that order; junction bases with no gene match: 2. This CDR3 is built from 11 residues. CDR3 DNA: TGTGCCACCGGACAGGCCTACGAGCAGTACTTC. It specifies CATGQAYEQYF. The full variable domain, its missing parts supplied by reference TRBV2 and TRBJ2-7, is EPEVTQTPSHQVTQMGQEVILRCVPISNHLYFYWYRQILGQKVEFLVSFYNNEISEKSEIFDDQFSVERPDGSNFTLKIRSTKLEDSAMYFCATGQAYEQYFGPGTRLTVT.

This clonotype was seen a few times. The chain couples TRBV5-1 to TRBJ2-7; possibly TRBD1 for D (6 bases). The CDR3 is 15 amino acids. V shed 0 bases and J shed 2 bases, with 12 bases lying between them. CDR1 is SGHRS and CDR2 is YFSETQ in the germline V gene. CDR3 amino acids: CASSLDRDPPYEQYF. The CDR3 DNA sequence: TGCGCCAGCAGCTTGGACAGGGACCCACCCTACGAGCAGTACTTC.

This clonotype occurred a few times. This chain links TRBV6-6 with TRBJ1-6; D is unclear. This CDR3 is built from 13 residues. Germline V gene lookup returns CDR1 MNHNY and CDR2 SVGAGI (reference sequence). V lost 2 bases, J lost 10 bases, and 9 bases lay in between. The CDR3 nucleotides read TGTGCCAGCAGTTACGGGATCCGATCACCCCTCCACTTT. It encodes CASSYGIRSPLHF.

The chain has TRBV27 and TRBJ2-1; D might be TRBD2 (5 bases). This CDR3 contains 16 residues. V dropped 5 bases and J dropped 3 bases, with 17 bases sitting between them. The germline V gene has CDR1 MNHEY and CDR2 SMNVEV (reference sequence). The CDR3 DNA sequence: TGTGCCAGCAGTCGCGGACTGTTTAACGTCTACAATGAGCAGTTCTTC. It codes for CASSRGLFNVYNEQFF.

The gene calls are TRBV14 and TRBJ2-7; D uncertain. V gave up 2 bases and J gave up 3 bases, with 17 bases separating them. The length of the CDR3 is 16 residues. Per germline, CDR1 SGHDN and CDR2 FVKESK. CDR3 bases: TGTGCCAGCAGCCAAAACCCTACCGGCAGATACTACGAGCAGTACTTC. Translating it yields CASSQNPTGRYYEQYF.

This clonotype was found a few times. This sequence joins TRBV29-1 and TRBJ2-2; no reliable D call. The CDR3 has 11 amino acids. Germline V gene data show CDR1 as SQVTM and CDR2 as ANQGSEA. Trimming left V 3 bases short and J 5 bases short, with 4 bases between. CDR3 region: CSVDRTGELFF. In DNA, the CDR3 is TGCAGCGTTGATCGTACCGGGGAGCTGTTTTTT.